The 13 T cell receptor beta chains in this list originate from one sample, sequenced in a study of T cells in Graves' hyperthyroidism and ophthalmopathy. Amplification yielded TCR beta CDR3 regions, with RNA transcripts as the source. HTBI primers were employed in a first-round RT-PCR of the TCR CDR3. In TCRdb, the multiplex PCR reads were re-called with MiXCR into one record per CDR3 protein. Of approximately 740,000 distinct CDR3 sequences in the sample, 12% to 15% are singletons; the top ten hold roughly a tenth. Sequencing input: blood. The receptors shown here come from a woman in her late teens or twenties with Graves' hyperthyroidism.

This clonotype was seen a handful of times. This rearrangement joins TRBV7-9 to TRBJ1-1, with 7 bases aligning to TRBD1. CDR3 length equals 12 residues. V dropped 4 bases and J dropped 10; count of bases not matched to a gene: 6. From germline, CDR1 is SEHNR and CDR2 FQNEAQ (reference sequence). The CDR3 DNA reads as TGTGCCAGCAGCTACCCGACAGGGAGAGCTTTCTTT. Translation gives CASSYPTGRAFF.

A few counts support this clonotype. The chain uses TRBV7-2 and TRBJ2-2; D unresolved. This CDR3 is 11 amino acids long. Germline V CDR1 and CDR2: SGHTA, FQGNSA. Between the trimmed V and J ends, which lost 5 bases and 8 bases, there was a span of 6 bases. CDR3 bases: TGTGCCAGCAGCGCTATTGGGGAGCTGTTTTTT. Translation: CASSAIGELFF.

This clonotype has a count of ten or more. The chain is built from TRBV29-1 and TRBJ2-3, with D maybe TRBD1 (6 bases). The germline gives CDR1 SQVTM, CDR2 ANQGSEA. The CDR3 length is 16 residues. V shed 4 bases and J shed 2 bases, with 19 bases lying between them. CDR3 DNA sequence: TGCAGCGTTGTAGGTTGGGACAACCTCTACACAGATACGCAGTATTTT. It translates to CSVVGWDNLYTDTQYF.

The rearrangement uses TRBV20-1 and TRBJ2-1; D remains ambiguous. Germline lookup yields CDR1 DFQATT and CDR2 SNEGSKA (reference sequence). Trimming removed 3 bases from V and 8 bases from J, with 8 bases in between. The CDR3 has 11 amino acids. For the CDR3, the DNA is TGCAGTGCTAGGGGGTTGGATGAGCAGTTCTTC. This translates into CSARGLDEQFF.

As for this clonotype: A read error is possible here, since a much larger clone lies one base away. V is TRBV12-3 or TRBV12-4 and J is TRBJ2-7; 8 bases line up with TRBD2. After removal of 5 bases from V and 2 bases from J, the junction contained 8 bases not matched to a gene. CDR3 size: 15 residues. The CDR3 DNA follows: TGTGCCAGCAGTCTGGGACTAGTGGCACCCTACGAGCAGTACTTC. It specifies CASSLGLVAPYEQYF.

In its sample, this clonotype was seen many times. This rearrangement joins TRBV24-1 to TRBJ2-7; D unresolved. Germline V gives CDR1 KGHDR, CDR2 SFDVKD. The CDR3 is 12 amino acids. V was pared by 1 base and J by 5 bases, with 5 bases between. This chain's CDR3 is CATSDFTNEQYF. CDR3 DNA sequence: TGTGCCACCAGTGATTTTACAAACGAGCAGTACTTC.

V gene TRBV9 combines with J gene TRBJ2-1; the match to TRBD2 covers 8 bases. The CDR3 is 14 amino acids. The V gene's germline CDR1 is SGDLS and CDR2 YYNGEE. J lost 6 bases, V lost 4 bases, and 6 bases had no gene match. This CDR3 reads CASSPGTRGNEQFF. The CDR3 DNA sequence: TGTGCCAGCAGCCCCGGGACTAGGGGCAATGAGCAGTTCTTC.

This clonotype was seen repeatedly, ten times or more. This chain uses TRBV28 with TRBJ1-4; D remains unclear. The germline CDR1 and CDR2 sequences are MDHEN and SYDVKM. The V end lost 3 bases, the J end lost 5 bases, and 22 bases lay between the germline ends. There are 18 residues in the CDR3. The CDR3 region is CASSFFALASTSNEKLFF. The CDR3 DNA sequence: TGTGCCAGCAGTTTCTTCGCCCTGGCGAGCACTTCCAATGAAAAACTGTTTTTT.

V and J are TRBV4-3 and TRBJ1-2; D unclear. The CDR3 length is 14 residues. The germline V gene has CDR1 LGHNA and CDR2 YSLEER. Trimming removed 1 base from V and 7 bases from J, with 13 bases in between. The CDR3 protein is CASSQGVKAGGYTF. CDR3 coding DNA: TGCGCCAGCAGCCAAGGGGTAAAGGCCGGTGGCTACACCTTC.

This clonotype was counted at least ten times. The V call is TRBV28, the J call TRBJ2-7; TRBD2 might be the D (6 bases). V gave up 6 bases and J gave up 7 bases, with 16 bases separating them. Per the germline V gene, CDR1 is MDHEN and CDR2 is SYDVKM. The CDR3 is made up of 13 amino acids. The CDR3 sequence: CASSEPGLEEQYF. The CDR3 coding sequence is TGTGCCAGCAGCGAGCCGGGACTGGAGGAGCAGTACTTC.

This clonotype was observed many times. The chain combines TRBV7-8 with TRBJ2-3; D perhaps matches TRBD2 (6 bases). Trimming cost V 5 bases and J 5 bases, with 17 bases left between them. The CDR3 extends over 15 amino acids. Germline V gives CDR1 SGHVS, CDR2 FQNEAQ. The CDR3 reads CASSQLRRAGDTQYF. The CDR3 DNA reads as TGTGCCAGCAGCCAGCTCAGGAGGGCCGGAGATACGCAGTATTTT.

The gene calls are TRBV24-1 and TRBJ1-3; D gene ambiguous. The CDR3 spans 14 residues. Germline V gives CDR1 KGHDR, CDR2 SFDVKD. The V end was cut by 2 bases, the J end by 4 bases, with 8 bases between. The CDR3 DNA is TGTGCCACCAGTGATTCTGGCAGCGGAAACACCATATATTTT. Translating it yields CATSDSGSGNTIYF.

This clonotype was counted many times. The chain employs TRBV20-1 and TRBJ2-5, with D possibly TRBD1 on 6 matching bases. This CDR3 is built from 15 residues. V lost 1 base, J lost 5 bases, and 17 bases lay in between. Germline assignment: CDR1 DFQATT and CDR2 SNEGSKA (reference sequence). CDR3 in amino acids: CSARGLPTTGETQYF. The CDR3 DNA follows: TGCAGTGCTAGAGGCCTACCGACAACAGGGGAGACCCAGTACTTC.